This TCR beta chain was sequenced in a study of immune evolution from preneoplasia to lung adenocarcinoma. Study background: HLA loss of heterozygosity: approximately 7.5% AIS, around 16% MIA, over 30% ADC, none AAH. Study-wide points: Normal lung had the highest top T cell clone frequencies.

This clone has a single count. Its cognate antigen is unknown. Between about 2013 and 2018, patients underwent resection in Japan or China. Nucleic acids came from premalignant or tumor cells enriched by macro-dissection. Data came from immunoSEQ multiplex PCR; TCRdb stores just in-frame clones and leaves some out. This table holds thousands of clones, around 88% found once. Material for sequencing was FFPE lung adenocarcinoma in situ tissue. The TCR originated in a person between 65 and 79 years old with lung adenocarcinoma.

DNA for the CDR3: TGTGCCAGCAGTTTACTGCGCAGGGCCGAAAAACTGTTTTTT. It codes for CASSLLRRAEKLFF. V gene TRBV28 combines with J gene TRBJ1-4; TRBD1 is a possible D gene (5 bases). Trimming stripped 2 bases from V and 8 bases from J, with 12 bases between. In germline, CDR1 is MDHEN, CDR2 SYDVKM. The CDR3 is 14 residues long.